The 9 T cell receptor beta chains given below trace back to one sample, sequenced in a study of blood T cell repertoires in COVID-19. Method: immunoSEQ multiplex PCR; TCRdb's copy keeps in-frame clones and lacks some. The top ten hold 2.3% of the sample, which has fewer than 350,000 clones, approximately 90% seen once. Material: PBMCs or T cells enriched from blood (not recorded which). These receptors were taken from a woman between 40 and 55 years old with acute COVID-19.

The chain carries TRBV29-1 and TRBJ2-1; 12 bases agree with TRBD2. The germline V gene encodes CDR1 SQVTM and CDR2 ANQGSEA. CDR3 length: 15 amino acids. The V and J ends lost 8 bases and 7 bases, in that order; junction bases with no gene match: 12. The CDR3 DNA is TGCAGCACCACCACCCTAGCGGGAGGGGGAAATGAGCAGTTCTTC. Its translation: CSTTTLAGGGNEQFF.

The chain joins TRBV13 to TRBJ1-1; D is perhaps TRBD1 (5 bases). The germline V gene encodes CDR1 PRHDT and CDR2 FYEKMQ (reference sequence). The V end lost 0 bases, the J end lost 11 bases, and 16 bases lay between the germline ends. The CDR3 loop spans 14 amino acids. This CDR3 is CASSLGHRGRGAFF. The CDR3, as DNA: TGTGCCAGCAGCTTAGGCCATAGAGGCCGGGGGGCTTTCTTT.

The CDR3 nucleotides read TGTGCCAGCAGTTTGGGAAGGCAGGGCGACACTGAAGCTTTCTTT. Translating gives CASSLGRQGDTEAFF. The rearrangement links TRBV27 to TRBJ1-1; maybe TRBD1 (5 bases). Germline CDR1 MNHEY, CDR2 SMNVEV (reference sequence). The CDR3 is 15 residues long. Trimming pared 3 bases from V and 3 bases from J, leaving 14 bases between.

The chain is built from TRBV28 and TRBJ2-2; 7 bases line up with TRBD2. The germline V gene encodes CDR1 MDHEN and CDR2 SYDVKM. Trimming removed 3 bases from V and 2 bases from J; junction bases left unmatched: 6. This CDR3 spans 16 amino acids. CDR3 nucleotide sequence: TGTGCCAGCAGTTTGTGGACTAGGCTAAACACCGGGGAGCTGTTTTTT. It encodes CASSLWTRLNTGELFF.

The J gene is TRBJ1-1, the V gene TRBV7-8; TRBD1 aligns across 10 bases. This CDR3 comprises 16 residues. V shed 5 bases and J 2 bases; nucleotides not matched to a gene: 8. Germline loops: CDR1 SGHVS, CDR2 FQNEAQ. CDR3 loop: CASSPRQGARNTEAFF. The CDR3 nucleotides are TGTGCCAGCAGCCCCCGACAGGGGGCGCGAAACACTGAAGCTTTCTTT.

This clone was seen only a few times. Other DNA sequences in the sample encode the same CDR3. This chain joins TRBV19 and TRBJ2-7; TRBD1 might be the D (6 bases). This CDR3 is built from 13 residues. Trimming removed 3 bases from V and 3 bases from J, with 9 bases in between. CDR1 LNHDA and CDR2 SQIVND come from the germline V gene (reference sequence). The CDR3 region has the DNA TGTGCCAGTAGTATTACAGGGAGCTACGAGCAGTACTTC. It encodes CASSITGSYEQYF.

This chain connects TRBV19 to TRBJ1-6; no firm D call. Germline values: CDR1 LNHDA, CDR2 SQIVND (reference sequence). The V end was cut by 6 bases, the J end by 0 bases, with 9 bases between. The CDR3 extends over 15 amino acids. In DNA, the CDR3 is TGTGCCAGTAGCCCACAGAGCTCCTATAATTCACCCCTCCACTTT. Residues: CASSPQSSYNSPLHF.

This chain uses TRBV5-5 with TRBJ2-3; no clear D gene. Looked up from germline, CDR1 is SGHKS and CDR2 is YYEKEE (reference sequence). Trimming took 3 bases from V and 2 from J, leaving 7 bases between them. The CDR3 runs 13 residues. This CDR3 is CASSWRSTDTQYF. CDR3 coding DNA: TGTGCCAGCAGCTGGCGGTCCACAGATACGCAGTATTTT.

The CDR3 loop is CAWGGMNYGYTF. CDR3 nucleotides: TGTGCATGGGGGGGGATGAACTATGGCTACACCTTC. J is TRBJ1-2 and V is TRBV12-3 or TRBV12-4, with TRBD1 as a possible D gene (5 bases). The CDR3 sequence is 12 residues long.